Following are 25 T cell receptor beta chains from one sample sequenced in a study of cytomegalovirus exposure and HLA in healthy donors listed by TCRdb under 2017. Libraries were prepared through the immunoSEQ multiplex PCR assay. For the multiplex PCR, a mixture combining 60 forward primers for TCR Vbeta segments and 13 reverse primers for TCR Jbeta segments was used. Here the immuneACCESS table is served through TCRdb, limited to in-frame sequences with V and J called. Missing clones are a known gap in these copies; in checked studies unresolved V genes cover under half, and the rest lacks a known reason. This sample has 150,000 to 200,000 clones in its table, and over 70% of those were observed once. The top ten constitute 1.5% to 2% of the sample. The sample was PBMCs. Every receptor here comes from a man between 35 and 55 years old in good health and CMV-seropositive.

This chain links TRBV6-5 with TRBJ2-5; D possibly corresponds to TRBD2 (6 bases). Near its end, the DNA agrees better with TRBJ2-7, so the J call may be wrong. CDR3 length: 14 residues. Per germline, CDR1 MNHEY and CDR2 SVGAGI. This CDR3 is CASSYPGRGHEQYF. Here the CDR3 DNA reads TGTGCCAGCAGTTACCCGGGGCGGGGTCACGAGCAGTACTTC.

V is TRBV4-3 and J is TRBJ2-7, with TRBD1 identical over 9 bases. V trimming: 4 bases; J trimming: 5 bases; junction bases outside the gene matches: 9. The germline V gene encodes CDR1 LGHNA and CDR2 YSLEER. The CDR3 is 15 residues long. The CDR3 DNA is TGCGCCAGCAGCCCGGGGGGACAGGGAATAGACGAGCAGTACTTC. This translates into CASSPGGQGIDEQYF.

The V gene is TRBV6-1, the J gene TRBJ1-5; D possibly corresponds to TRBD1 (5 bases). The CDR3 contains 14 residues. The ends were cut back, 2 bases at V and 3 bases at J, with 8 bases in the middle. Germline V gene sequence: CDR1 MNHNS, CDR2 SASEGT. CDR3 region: CASSEQGSNQPQHF. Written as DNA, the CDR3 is TGTGCCAGCAGTGAACAGGGTTCCAATCAGCCCCAGCATTTT.

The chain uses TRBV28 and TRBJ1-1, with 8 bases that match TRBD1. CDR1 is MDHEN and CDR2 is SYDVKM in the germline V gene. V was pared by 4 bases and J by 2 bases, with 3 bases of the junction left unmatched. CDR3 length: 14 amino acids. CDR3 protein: CASSSGQENTEAFF. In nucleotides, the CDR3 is TGTGCCAGCAGTTCGGGACAGGAAAACACTGAAGCTTTCTTT.

The CDR3 loop reads CASTRTEAFF. In DNA form, the CDR3 reads TGTGCCAGCACCCGGACTGAAGCTTTCTTT. The J gene is TRBJ1-1, the V gene TRBV9; no firm D call. The CDR3 loop spans 10 amino acids. The V end was cut by 6 bases, the J end by 5 bases, with 5 bases between. Per germline, CDR1 SGDLS and CDR2 YYNGEE.

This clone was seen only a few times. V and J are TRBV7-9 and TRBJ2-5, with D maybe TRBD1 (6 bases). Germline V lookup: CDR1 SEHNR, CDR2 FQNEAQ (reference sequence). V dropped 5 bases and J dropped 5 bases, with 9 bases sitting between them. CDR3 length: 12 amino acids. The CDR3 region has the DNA TGTGCCAGCAGCCCAGGGGTTGAGACCCAGTACTTC. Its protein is CASSPGVETQYF.

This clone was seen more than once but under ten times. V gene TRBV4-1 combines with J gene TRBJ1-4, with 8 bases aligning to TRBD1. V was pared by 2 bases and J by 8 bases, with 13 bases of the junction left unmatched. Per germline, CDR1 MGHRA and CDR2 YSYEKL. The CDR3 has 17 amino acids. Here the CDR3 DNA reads TGCGCCAGCAGCCAAATTAGGAACAGGGGGGCCGGCGAAAAACTGTTTTTT. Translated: CASSQIRNRGAGEKLFF.

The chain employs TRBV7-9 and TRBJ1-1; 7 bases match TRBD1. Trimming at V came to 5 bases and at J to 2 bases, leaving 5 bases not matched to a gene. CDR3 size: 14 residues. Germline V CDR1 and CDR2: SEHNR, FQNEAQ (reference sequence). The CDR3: CASSLRGDNTEAFF. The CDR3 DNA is TGTGCCAGCAGCCTCAGGGGGGATAACACTGAAGCTTTCTTT.

The CDR3 here is CASSFARGEINEQFF. Here the CDR3 DNA reads TGTGCCAGCAGCTTCGCCAGGGGGGAAATCAATGAGCAGTTCTTC. The chain combines TRBV7-8 with TRBJ2-1; perhaps TRBD1 as D (7 bases). This CDR3 contains 15 residues. The V end was cut by 3 bases, the J end by 6 bases, with 15 bases between. Germline V gene lookup returns CDR1 SGHVS and CDR2 FQNEAQ. Supplemented by reference TRBV7-8 and TRBJ2-1, the full variable domain reads GAGVSQSPRYKVAKRGQDVALRCDPISGHVSLFWYQQALGQGPEFLTYFQNEAQLDKSGLPSDRFFAERPEGSVSTLKIQRTQQEDSAVYLCASSFARGEINEQFFGPGTRLTVL.

The CDR3 here is CASRRSPLVLTF. In DNA form, the CDR3 reads TGTGCCAGCAGGAGGTCACCCCTCGTCCTGACTTTC. V and J are TRBV9 and TRBJ2-6; D is unresolved. The V end was cut by 5 bases, the J end by 12 bases, with 12 bases between. This CDR3 comprises 12 residues. The germline V gene has CDR1 SGDLS and CDR2 YYNGEE. Combining the CDR3 with reference TRBV9 and TRBJ2-6 gives the whole variable domain DSGVTQTPKHLITATGQRVTLRCSPRSGDLSVYWYQQSLDQGLQFLIQYYNGEERAKGNILERFSAQQFPDLHSELNLSSLELGDSALYFCASRRSPLVLTFGAGSRLTVL.

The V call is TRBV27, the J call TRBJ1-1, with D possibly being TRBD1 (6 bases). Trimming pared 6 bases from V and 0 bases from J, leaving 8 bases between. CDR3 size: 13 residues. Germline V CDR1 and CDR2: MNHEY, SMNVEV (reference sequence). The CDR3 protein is CASSTGLNTEAFF. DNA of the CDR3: TGTGCCAGCAGCACAGGGCTGAACACTGAAGCTTTCTTT.

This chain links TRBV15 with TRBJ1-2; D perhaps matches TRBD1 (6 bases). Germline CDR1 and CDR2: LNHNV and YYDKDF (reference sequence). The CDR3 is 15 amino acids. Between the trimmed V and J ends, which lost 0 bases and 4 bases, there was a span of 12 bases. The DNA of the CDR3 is TGTGCCACCAGCAGAGATCAGGGGAGTAGCTATGGCTACACCTTC. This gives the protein CATSRDQGSSYGYTF. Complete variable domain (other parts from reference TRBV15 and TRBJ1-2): DAMVIQNPRYQVTQFGKPVTLSCSQTLNHNVMYWYQQKSSQAPKLLFHYYDKDFNNEADTPDNFQSRRPNTSFCFLDIRSPGLGDTAMYLCATSRDQGSSYGYTFGSGTRLTVV.

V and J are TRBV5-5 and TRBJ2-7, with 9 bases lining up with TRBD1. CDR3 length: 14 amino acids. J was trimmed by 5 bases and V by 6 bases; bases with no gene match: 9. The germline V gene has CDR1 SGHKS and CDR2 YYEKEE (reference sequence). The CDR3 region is CASIPGDRVHEQYF. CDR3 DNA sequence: TGTGCCAGCATCCCGGGGGACAGGGTCCACGAGCAGTACTTC.

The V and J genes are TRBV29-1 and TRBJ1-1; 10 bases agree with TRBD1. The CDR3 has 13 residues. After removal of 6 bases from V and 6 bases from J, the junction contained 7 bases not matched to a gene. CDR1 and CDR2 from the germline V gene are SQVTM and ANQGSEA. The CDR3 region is CSVGQGQGAEAFF. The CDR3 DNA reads TGCAGCGTGGGACAGGGGCAGGGAGCTGAAGCTTTCTTT.

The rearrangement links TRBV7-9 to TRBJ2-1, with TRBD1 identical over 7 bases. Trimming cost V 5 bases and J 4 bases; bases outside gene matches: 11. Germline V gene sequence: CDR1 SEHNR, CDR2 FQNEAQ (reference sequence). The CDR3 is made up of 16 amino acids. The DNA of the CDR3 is TGTGCCAGCAGCCCCCGGTCGGGACAGTCATACAATGAGCAGTTCTTC. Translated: CASSPRSGQSYNEQFF.

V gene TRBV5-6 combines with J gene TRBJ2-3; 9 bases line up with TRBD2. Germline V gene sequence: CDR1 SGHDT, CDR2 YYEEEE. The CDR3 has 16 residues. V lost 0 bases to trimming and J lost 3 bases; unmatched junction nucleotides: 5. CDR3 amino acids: CASSLVAGGFTDTQYF. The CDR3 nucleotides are TGTGCCAGCAGCTTGGTTGCGGGAGGGTTTACAGATACGCAGTATTTT.

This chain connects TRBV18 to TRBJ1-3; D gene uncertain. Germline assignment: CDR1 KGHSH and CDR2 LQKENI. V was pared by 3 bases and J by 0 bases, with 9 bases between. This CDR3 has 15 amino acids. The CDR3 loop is CASSPDIPSGNTIYF. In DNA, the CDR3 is TGTGCCAGCTCACCTGACATCCCCTCTGGAAACACCATATATTTT. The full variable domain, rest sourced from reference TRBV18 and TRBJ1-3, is NAGVMQNPRHLVRRRGQEARLRCSPMKGHSHVYWYRQLPEEGLKFMVYLQKENIIDESGMPKERFSAEFPKEGPSILRIQQVVRGDSAAYFCASSPDIPSGNTIYFGEGSWLTVV.

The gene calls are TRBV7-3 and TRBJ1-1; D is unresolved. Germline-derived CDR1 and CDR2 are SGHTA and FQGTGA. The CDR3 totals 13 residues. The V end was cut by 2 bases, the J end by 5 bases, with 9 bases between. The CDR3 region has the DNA TGTGCCAGCAGCTTAGGCGCGGGGACTGAAGCTTTCTTT. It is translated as CASSLGAGTEAFF.

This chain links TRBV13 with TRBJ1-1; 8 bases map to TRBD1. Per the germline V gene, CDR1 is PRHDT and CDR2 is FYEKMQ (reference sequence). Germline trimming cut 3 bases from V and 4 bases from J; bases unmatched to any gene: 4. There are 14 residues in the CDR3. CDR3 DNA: TGTGCCAGCAGCTTCAGGGGGCTGGGCACTGAAGCTTTCTTT. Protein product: CASSFRGLGTEAFF.

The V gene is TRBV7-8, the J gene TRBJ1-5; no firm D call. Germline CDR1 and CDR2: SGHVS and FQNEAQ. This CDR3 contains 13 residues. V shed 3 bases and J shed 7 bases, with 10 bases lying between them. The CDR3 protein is CASSFAGLQPQHF. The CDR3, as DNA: TGTGCCAGCAGCTTCGCAGGCCTCCAGCCCCAGCATTTT. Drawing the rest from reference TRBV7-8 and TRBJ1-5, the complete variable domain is GAGVSQSPRYKVAKRGQDVALRCDPISGHVSLFWYQQALGQGPEFLTYFQNEAQLDKSGLPSDRFFAERPEGSVSTLKIQRTQQEDSAVYLCASSFAGLQPQHFGDGTRLSIL.

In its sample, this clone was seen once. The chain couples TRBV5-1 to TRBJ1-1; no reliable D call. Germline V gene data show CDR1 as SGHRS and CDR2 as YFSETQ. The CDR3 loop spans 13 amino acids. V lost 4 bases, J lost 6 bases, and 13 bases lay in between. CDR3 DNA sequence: TGCGCCAGCAGCCGTGCCTGGGAGGCTGAAGCTTTCTTT. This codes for CASSRAWEAEAFF.

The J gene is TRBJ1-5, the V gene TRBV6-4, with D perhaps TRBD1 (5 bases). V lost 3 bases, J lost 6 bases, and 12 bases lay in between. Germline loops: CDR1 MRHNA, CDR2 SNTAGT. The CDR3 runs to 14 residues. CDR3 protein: CASSDAGFGQPQHF. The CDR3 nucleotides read TGTGCCAGCAGTGATGCAGGGTTCGGTCAGCCCCAGCATTTT.

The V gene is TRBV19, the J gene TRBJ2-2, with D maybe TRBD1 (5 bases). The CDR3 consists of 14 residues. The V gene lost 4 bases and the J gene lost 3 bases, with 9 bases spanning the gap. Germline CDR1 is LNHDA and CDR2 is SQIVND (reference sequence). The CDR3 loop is CASSSSGYTGELFF. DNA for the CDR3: TGTGCCAGTAGTAGCTCAGGGTACACCGGGGAGCTGTTTTTT.

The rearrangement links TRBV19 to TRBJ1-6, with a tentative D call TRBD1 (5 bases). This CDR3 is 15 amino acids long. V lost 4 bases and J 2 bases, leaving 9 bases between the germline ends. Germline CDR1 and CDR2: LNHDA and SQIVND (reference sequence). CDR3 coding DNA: TGTGCCAGTAGTAGGGACTTTACCTATAATTCACCCCTCCACTTT. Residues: CASSRDFTYNSPLHF. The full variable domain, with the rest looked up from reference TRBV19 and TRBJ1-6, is DGGITQSPKYLFRKEGQNVTLSCEQNLNHDAMYWYRQDPGQGLRLIYYSQIVNDFQKGDIAEGYSVSREKKESFPLTVTSAQKNPTAFYLCASSRDFTYNSPLHFGNGTRLTVT.

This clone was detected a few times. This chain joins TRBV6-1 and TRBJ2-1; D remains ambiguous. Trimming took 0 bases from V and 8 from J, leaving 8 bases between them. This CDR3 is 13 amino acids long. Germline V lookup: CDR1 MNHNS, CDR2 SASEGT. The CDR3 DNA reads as TGTGCCAGCAGTGAAGCTCCTGTCCATGAGCAGTTCTTC. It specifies CASSEAPVHEQFF.